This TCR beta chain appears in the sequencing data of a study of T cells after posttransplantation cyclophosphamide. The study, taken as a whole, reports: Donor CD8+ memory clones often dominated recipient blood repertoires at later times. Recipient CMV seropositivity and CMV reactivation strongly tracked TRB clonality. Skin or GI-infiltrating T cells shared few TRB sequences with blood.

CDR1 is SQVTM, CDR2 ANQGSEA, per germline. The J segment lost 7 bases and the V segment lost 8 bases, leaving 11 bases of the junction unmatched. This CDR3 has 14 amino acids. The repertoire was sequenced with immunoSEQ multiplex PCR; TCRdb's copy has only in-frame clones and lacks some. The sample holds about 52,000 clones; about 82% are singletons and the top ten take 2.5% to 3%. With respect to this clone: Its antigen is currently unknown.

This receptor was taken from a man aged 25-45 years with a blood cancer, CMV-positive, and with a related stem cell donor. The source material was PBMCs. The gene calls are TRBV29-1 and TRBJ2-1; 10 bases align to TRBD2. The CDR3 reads CSSFLAGVGNEQFF. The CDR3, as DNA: TGCAGCTCTTTCCTAGCGGGAGTGGGAAATGAGCAGTTCTTC.